The 8 T cell receptor beta chains below were found in one sample sequenced in a study of CD8 T cells in ankylosing spondylitis. Findings of the study overall: For ankylosing spondylitis blood, a TCR beta motif of about eight highly homologous variants appeared characteristic.

These receptors are not linked to any known antigen. TCRdb re-called the 5' RACE reads with MiXCR, one entry per CDR3 protein. Among roughly 470,000 distinct CDR3 sequences listed, around 26% were seen once. The sample was blood, either unsorted or a sorted T cell fraction (not recorded which). The receptor set was obtained from a male donor with ankylosing spondylitis.

The rearrangement joins TRBV7-9 to TRBJ2-7, with D tentatively TRBD1 (6 bases). Germline V gene lookup returns CDR1 SEHNR and CDR2 FQNEAQ (reference sequence). The CDR3 covers 14 residues. Trimming took off 1 base at V and 0 bases at J, with 7 bases between the two ends. The CDR3 region is CASSLEGGSYEQYV. The CDR3 region has the DNA TGTGCCAGCAGCTTAGAAGGGGGCTCCTACGAGCAGTACGTC.

In its sample, this clonotype was seen once. The chain combines TRBV7-2 with TRBJ2-2, with 8 bases matching TRBD1. V lost 5 bases to trimming and J lost 5 bases; unmatched junction nucleotides: 7. This CDR3 spans 15 amino acids. CDR1 and CDR2 (germline): SGHTA, FQGNSA. CDR3 loop: CASSHQTGVTGELFF. As DNA, the CDR3 is TGTGCCAGCAGCCATCAGACAGGGGTAACCGGGGAGCTGTTTTTT.

The V call is TRBV7-2, the J call TRBJ2-6; D gene unclear. The CDR3 length is 14 residues. Germline values: CDR1 SGHTA, CDR2 FQGNSA. Trimming removed 5 bases at V and 2 bases at J, with 7 bases between. The CDR3 protein is CASSPPPGANVLTF. As DNA, the CDR3 is TGTGCCAGCAGCCCCCCTCCTGGGGCCAACGTCCTGACTTTC.

This clonotype was seen a handful of times. The J gene is TRBJ1-5, the V gene TRBV7-9, with D perhaps matching TRBD1 (6 bases). In germline, CDR1 is SEHNR, CDR2 FQNEAQ (reference sequence). The CDR3 has 16 amino acids. Trimming stripped 5 bases from V and 2 bases from J, with 16 bases between. In DNA, the CDR3 is TGTGCCAGCAGCCCTTCTCCAGGGGCCGGCAATCAGCCCCAGCATTTT. It specifies CASSPSPGAGNQPQHF.

This clonotype has just a few counts. The rearrangement uses TRBV18 and TRBJ2-7; 8 nucleotides align to TRBD2. CDR1 is KGHSH, CDR2 LQKENI, per germline. The length of the CDR3 is 15 residues. The trim removed 3 bases at V and 6 bases at J, leaving 10 bases unmatched. This CDR3 is CASSPETGGGFEQYF. Written as DNA, the CDR3 is TGTGCCAGCTCACCGGAGACCGGGGGGGGGTTCGAGCAGTACTTC.

This clonotype has just a few counts. This chain joins TRBV5-6 and TRBJ1-3, with TRBD1 as a possible D gene (6 bases). V lost 4 bases to trimming and J lost 7 bases, with 12 bases between them. There are 13 residues in the CDR3. CDR1 and CDR2 from the germline V gene are SGHDT and YYEEEE. CDR3 in amino acids: CASSRTGLNTIYF. CDR3 nucleotide sequence: TGTGCCAGCAGCCGTACAGGGTTGAACACCATATATTTT.

The chain recombines TRBV10-3 with TRBJ2-1, with TRBD1 matching over 11 bases. The CDR3 runs to 13 residues. V shed 9 bases and J 3 bases; nucleotides not matched to a gene: 1. The germline gives CDR1 ENHRY, CDR2 SYGVKD. The CDR3 DNA is TGTGCCATGGGACAGGGGGACTACAATGAGCAGTTCTTC. Protein: CAMGQGDYNEQFF.

CDR3 sequence: CASSLDSFDQPQHF. In nucleotides, the CDR3 is TGCGCCAGCAGCTTGGACAGCTTCGATCAGCCCCAGCATTTT. The chain employs TRBV5-1 and TRBJ1-5; D gene ambiguous. Trimming cost V 0 bases and J 5 bases, with 9 bases left between them. The CDR3 has 14 amino acids. CDR1 and CDR2 from the germline V gene are SGHRS and YFSETQ.